The clone carrying this T cell receptor beta chain was observed once. The data belong to a study of cytomegalovirus exposure and HLA in healthy donors. V lost 5 bases to trimming and J lost 3 bases; unmatched junction nucleotides: 14. Per the germline V gene, CDR1 is MNHEY and CDR2 is SMNVEV (reference sequence). The CDR3 sequence is 17 residues long. Clones were sequenced by immunoSEQ multiplex PCR, and TCRdb holds only the in-frame ones, with some missing. The sample lists roughly 330,000 clones; 87% were seen once. This clonotype was sampled from a woman aged 25 to 39 in good health and CMV-seropositive. This chain links TRBV27 with TRBJ2-7; TRBD2 agrees at 9 bases. Specimen: PBMCs. CDR3 DNA sequence: TGTGCCAGCAGTCCAACTCCGGGACTAGCTTTAAGCTACGAGCAGTACTTC. It encodes CASSPTPGLALSYEQYF.